Listed here are 13 T cell receptor beta chains from one sample, sequenced in a study of blood T cell repertoires in COVID-19. The method was immunoSEQ multiplex PCR; TCRdb's version includes in-frame clones alone and lacks a portion of them. The sample shows 55,000 to 85,000 clones, around 87% of them seen only once. Sequenced: peripheral blood. The receptors stem from a woman aged 18-35 years with acute or convalescent COVID-19.

DNA of the CDR3: TGTGCCAGCAGTGCTGGAGCGGGAGGGCCTGGTGAGCAGTTCTTC. This sequence encodes CASSAGAGGPGEQFF. The chain uses TRBV2 and TRBJ2-1; 10 nucleotides match TRBD2. The CDR3 consists of 15 residues. After removal of 4 bases from V and 9 bases from J, the junction contained 9 bases not matched to a gene. CDR1 SNHLY and CDR2 FYNNEI come from the germline V gene.

The chain uses TRBV5-1 and TRBJ2-3, with 9 bases lining up with TRBD2. The junction had 2 bases not matched to a gene; V was cut back by 0 bases and J by 0 bases. CDR1 is SGHRS and CDR2 is YFSETQ in the germline V gene. CDR3 length: 16 residues. CDR3 bases: TGCGCCAGCAGCTTGGAAAGCGGGGGGAGCACAGATACGCAGTATTTT. It is translated as CASSLESGGSTDTQYF.

This sequence joins TRBV5-6 and TRBJ1-1, with 8 positions matching TRBD1. The CDR3 has 15 residues. J was trimmed by 1 base and V by 7 bases; bases with no gene match: 9. The germline gives CDR1 SGHDT, CDR2 YYEEEE. The CDR3, as DNA: TGTGCCAGCGAGGAGTTGACAGGGGAGAACACTGAAGCTTTCTTT. Translating it yields CASEELTGENTEAFF.

The chain employs TRBV28 and TRBJ1-6, with D unclear. The germline gives CDR1 MDHEN, CDR2 SYDVKM. The CDR3 totals 18 residues. V was shortened by 6 bases and J by 0 bases, with 18 bases between the two germline ends. The CDR3 spells CASRPTINFSSYNSPLHF. The DNA of the CDR3 is TGTGCCAGCAGGCCTACCATAAATTTTAGCTCCTATAATTCACCCCTCCACTTT. The full variable domain, its missing parts supplied by reference TRBV28 and TRBJ1-6, is DVKVTQSSRYLVKRTGEKVFLECVQDMDHENMFWYRQDPGLGLRLIYFSYDVKMKEKGDIPEGYSVSREKKERFSLILESASTNQTSMYLCASRPTINFSSYNSPLHFGNGTRLTVT.

The chain carries TRBV29-1 and TRBJ1-1; the D gene is possibly TRBD1 (6 bases). Per germline, CDR1 SQVTM and CDR2 ANQGSEA. The CDR3 loop spans 11 amino acids. Trimming left V 6 bases short and J 10 bases short, with 15 bases between. The CDR3 region is CSVGEGVVAFF. CDR3 nucleotides: TGCAGCGTGGGGGAGGGGGTGGTAGCTTTCTTT.

This chain's CDR3 is CASTPTGTNYGYTF. The CDR3 DNA reads as TGTGCCAGCACCCCGACAGGGACTAACTATGGCTACACCTTC. This chain links TRBV2 with TRBJ1-2; 7 bases map to TRBD1. Germline V gene data show CDR1 as SNHLY and CDR2 as FYNNEI. The junction had 5 bases not matched to a gene; V was cut back by 7 bases and J by 0 bases. CDR3 length equals 14 residues. Complete variable domain (other parts from reference TRBV2 and TRBJ1-2): EPEVTQTPSHQVTQMGQEVILRCVPISNHLYFYWYRQILGQKVEFLVSFYNNEISEKSEIFDDQFSVERPDGSNFTLKIRSTKLEDSAMYFCASTPTGTNYGYTFGSGTRLTVV.

The rearrangement links TRBV9 to TRBJ1-1; D is unresolved. From germline, CDR1 is SGDLS and CDR2 YYNGEE. The CDR3 spans 13 residues. The V end lost 0 bases, the J end lost 4 bases, and 7 bases lay between the germline ends. This CDR3 reads CASSVAVATEAFF. Written as DNA, the CDR3 is TGTGCCAGCAGCGTAGCAGTAGCCACTGAAGCTTTCTTT.

The chain has TRBV6-2 or TRBV6-3 and TRBJ2-2; tentatively, D is TRBD1 (5 bases). The CDR3 is 15 amino acids. From germline, CDR1 is MNHEY and CDR2 SVGEGT. Trimming removed 2 bases from V and 5 bases from J, with 12 bases in between. The chain's CDR3 is CASSYEDRITGELFF. The CDR3 DNA reads as TGTGCCAGCAGTTACGAAGACAGAATTACCGGGGAGCTGTTTTTT.

Concerning this clone: One junction end does not reproduce the germline sequence, and a read error may be involved. The V gene is TRBV12-3 or TRBV12-4, the J gene TRBJ1-4; a possible D gene is TRBD1 (5 bases). The CDR3 has 13 amino acids. CDR3 loop: CASSFGLVAGPIF. In DNA, the CDR3 is TGTGCCAGCAGTTTCGGGTTGGTCGCGGGGCCCATTTTT.

This sequence joins TRBV5-1 and TRBJ1-1; D is unresolved. Germline V lookup: CDR1 SGHRS, CDR2 YFSETQ. This CDR3 comprises 15 residues. Trimming shortened V by 0 bases and J by 0 bases, and 9 bases separated the two germline ends. CDR3 nucleotides: TGCGCCAGCAGCTTGGAGGGAGGAATGAACACTGAAGCTTTCTTT. It encodes CASSLEGGMNTEAFF.

This chain links TRBV10-2 with TRBJ2-7, with TRBD1 identical over 9 bases. The germline V gene has CDR1 WSHSY and CDR2 SAAADI. CDR3 size: 14 residues. Trimming cost V 5 bases and J 6 bases; bases outside gene matches: 8. CDR3 in amino acids: CASSKRDRDSEQYF. The CDR3 DNA is TGCGCCAGCAGTAAACGGGACAGGGATTCCGAGCAGTACTTC.

V gene TRBV27 combines with J gene TRBJ1-3; D uncertain. The CDR3 consists of 13 residues. Trimming pared 3 bases from V and 0 bases from J, leaving 3 bases between. From germline, CDR1 is MNHEY and CDR2 SMNVEV (reference sequence). In nucleotides, the CDR3 is TGTGCCAGCAGTTTGAGCTCTGGAAACACCATATATTTT. Its translation: CASSLSSGNTIYF.

The chain joins TRBV6-5 to TRBJ1-1, with 7 bases fitting TRBD1. CDR1 MNHEY and CDR2 SVGAGI come from the germline V gene. Trimming at V came to 6 bases and at J to 0 bases, leaving 1 base not matched to a gene. CDR3 length: 13 amino acids. The CDR3 region is CASRQGVNTEAFF. DNA of the CDR3: TGTGCCAGCAGGCAGGGGGTGAACACTGAAGCTTTCTTT.